This T cell receptor (beta chain) emerged from a study of beta chain features in type 1 diabetes. Study at large: Sorted cell examination encompassed about 110 million cells across all samples. Study-level findings and limits: Within each of all four CD4+ subsets, Type 1 diabetes patients had TCRB CDR3s that were moderately but significantly shorter. Unsettled here was the matter of whether HLA type influences TCRB rearrangement.

Every isolated RNA sample was fully reverse transcribed, so sequencing captured expressed TCRB transcripts. TCRdb keeps only in-frame clones here, not all; method: immunoSEQ multiplex PCR. There are a few hundred thousand clones in the sample; around 9.6% occur only once, and approximately 0.55% lies in the top ten. This clone came up a few times. Its matching antigen is unknown. Isolation of CD4+ naive, central memory, regulatory and stem cell-like memory cells was achieved by sorting via CD45RO/CCR7/CD25/CD127/CD95/CD27. This receptor was identified in a man aged 25 to 40 with type 1 diabetes. The sample consisted of central memory CD4+ T cells from blood.

The CDR3 here is CASSLISGLGSYEQYF. CDR3 DNA sequence: TGTGCCAGCAGCTTGATTTCCGGACTCGGTTCCTACGAGCAGTACTTC. This chain links TRBV5-5 with TRBJ2-7, with D maybe TRBD2 (5 bases). The CDR3 loop spans 16 amino acids. Trimming left V 1 base short and J 1 base short, with 15 bases between. From germline, CDR1 is SGHKS and CDR2 YYEKEE (reference sequence).